A single sample is the source of the 10 T cell receptor beta chains below, sequenced in a study of CD8+ T cells in alopecia areata. cDNA prepared by RNA extraction and subsequent reverse transcription served as the template for sequencing. The repertoire was sequenced with immunoSEQ multiplex PCR; TCRdb's copy has only in-frame clones and lacks some. The sample comprises 120,000 to 150,000 clones, around 87% of which are singletons, and more than 12% rests with the top ten. The specimen comprised CD8+ T cells sorted from blood, sampled at week 0. These receptors came from a human donor with alopecia areata.

V gene TRBV11-2 combines with J gene TRBJ1-4; TRBD1 aligns across 8 bases. This CDR3 spans 17 amino acids. V shed 0 bases and J 7 bases; nucleotides not matched to a gene: 10. Germline V gives CDR1 SGHAT, CDR2 FQNNGV. As DNA, the CDR3 is TGTGCCAGCAGCTTAGACCCCGGACAGGGTCTAAGTGAAAAACTGTTTTTT. Its translation: CASSLDPGQGLSEKLFF.

The genes are TRBV23-1 and TRBJ2-1, with TRBD2 matching 12 bases. TRBV23-1 carries the ORF label, with uncertain function. The CDR3 has 18 residues. V shed 0 bases and J 7 bases; nucleotides not matched to a gene: 10. The CDR3 DNA is TGCGCCAGCAGTCAATCGAAGCTGACTAGCGGGAGTCGGAATGAGCAGTTCTTC. Its protein is CASSQSKLTSGSRNEQFF.

The J gene is TRBJ2-2, the V gene TRBV27; D is unresolved. CDR1 and CDR2 from the germline V gene are MNHEY and SMNVEV (reference sequence). V was trimmed by 2 bases and J by 0 bases, leaving 7 bases between them. CDR3 length equals 15 residues. The CDR3: CASSLEVTNTGELFF. CDR3 nucleotide sequence: TGTGCCAGCAGTTTAGAAGTGACGAACACCGGGGAGCTGTTTTTT.

The chain carries TRBV5-1 and TRBJ1-4; D perhaps matches TRBD1 (5 bases). The CDR3 is 13 residues long. Trimming removed 4 bases from V and 8 bases from J, with 12 bases in between. The V gene's germline CDR1 is SGHRS and CDR2 YFSETQ. The CDR3 nucleotides are TGCGCCAGCAGCGAAAGGGGAGGGGAAAAACTGTTTTTT. This gives the protein CASSERGGEKLFF.

V usage is TRBV5-4 and J usage is TRBJ2-3, with TRBD2 identical over 9 bases. The CDR3 extends over 17 amino acids. Looked up from germline, CDR1 is SGHNT and CDR2 is YYREEE (reference sequence). J lost 3 bases, V lost 0 bases, and 8 bases had no gene match. The CDR3 DNA sequence: TGTGCCAGCAGCTTGGGTCCTAGCGGGGAATATACAGATACGCAGTATTTT. Its translation is CASSLGPSGEYTDTQYF.

The chain combines TRBV7-6 with TRBJ2-1; 11 bases map to TRBD2. The junction had 3 bases not matched to a gene; V was cut back by 2 bases and J by 0 bases. CDR1 and CDR2 from the germline V gene are SGHVS and FNYEAQ. The CDR3 consists of 17 residues. The CDR3, as DNA: TGTGCCAGCAGCTTAAGACTAGCGGGAACCTCCTACAATGAGCAGTTCTTC. Its protein product is CASSLRLAGTSYNEQFF.

This clone was detected once. V gene TRBV4-1 combines with J gene TRBJ2-2, with D maybe TRBD2 (5 bases). There are 11 residues in the CDR3. Germline V gene lookup returns CDR1 MGHRA and CDR2 YSYEKL. Trimming took 8 bases from V and 9 from J, leaving 10 bases between them. CDR3 loop: CASGGSRELFF. DNA for the CDR3: TGCGCCAGCGGCGGGTCTAGGGAGCTGTTTTTT.

V gene TRBV18 combines with J gene TRBJ2-7; D uncertain. V lost 5 bases and J 2 bases, leaving 10 bases between the germline ends. Germline V CDR1 and CDR2: KGHSH, LQKENI. The CDR3 extends over 13 amino acids. The DNA for the CDR3 is TGTGCCAGCTCAGGCGGAGCTACCTACGAGCAGTACTTC. Its translation is CASSGGATYEQYF.

This chain uses TRBV5-1 with TRBJ2-5; D is uncertain. This CDR3 region has 15 residues. CDR1 and CDR2 from the germline V gene are SGHRS and YFSETQ. Trimming shortened V by 3 bases and J by 4 bases, and 16 bases separated the two germline ends. CDR3 in amino acids: CASSSAAPQSETQYF. The CDR3 nucleotides are TGCGCCAGCAGCTCGGCGGCCCCACAATCAGAGACCCAGTACTTC.

This rearrangement joins TRBV4-1 to TRBJ2-5; D gene uncertain. Trimming took off 0 bases at V and 0 bases at J, with 17 bases between the two ends. The germline gives CDR1 MGHRA, CDR2 YSYEKL. The CDR3 has 18 amino acids. The CDR3 sequence: CASSQDDSIAGYQETQYF. CDR3 DNA: TGCGCCAGCAGCCAAGATGATAGTATAGCAGGCTACCAAGAGACCCAGTACTTC.